A selection of T cell receptor beta chains follows, all from one sample in a study of human T cells and chemical hapten exposure. Each CDR3 protein is one row after TCRdb ran MiXCR on the RACE reads. The table has some 82,000 distinct CDR3 sequences, less than 8.5% seen once. The starting material was whole blood, obtained in connection with sensitization to the hapten diphenylcyclopropenone (DPC). These TCRs come from a woman in her 30s with alopecia areata. Some clones in this sample may be carry-over from other donors' samples. CDR3s include the opening cysteine and the closing phenylalanine or tryptophan.

12,TRBJ1-1,TRBV30,CAWVGTAWGTFF
14,TRBJ1-1,TRBV7-2,CASSLVVGGAVAFF
13,TRBJ1-2,TRBV12-3/TRBV12-4,CASSSGARVGYTF
16,TRBJ2-3,TRBV11-2,CASSFGDIAGSDTQYF
14,TRBJ2-6,TRBV29-1,CSVVGGDGANVLTF
14,TRBJ1-3,TRBV12-3/TRBV12-4,CASSFNGAPNTIYF
17,TRBJ2-3,TRBV24-1,CATSDATSGTSTDTQYF
15,TRBJ1-4,TRBV6-1,CASRGPQGANEKLFF
11,TRBJ2-3,TRBV10-3,CATEGTDTQYF
16,TRBJ2-3,TRBV7-8,CASSPESGGPTDTQYF
14,TRBJ1-1,TRBV6-1,CASSERGVNTEAFF
16,TRBJ2-7,TRBV30,CAWRMGGPRATYEQYF